The next 7 T cell receptor beta chains were all read from a single sample in a study of technical replicates of blood from a handful of donors. TCRdb's table, derived via immunoSEQ multiplex PCR, lists solely in-frame clones and lacks some. The data contain under 65,000 clones, more than 95% of them singletons. The specimen sequenced was T cells isolated from PBMCs. The origin of the receptors is a human donor in good health.

The rearrangement joins TRBV6-1 to TRBJ2-7; a weak D match, TRBD2 (6 bases). Germline-derived CDR1 and CDR2 are MNHNS and SASEGT. This CDR3 is built from 14 residues. With 4 bases removed from V and 6 bases from J, the gap between germline ends came to 16 bases. As DNA, the CDR3 is TGTGCCAGCAGTGGGGGGGAGGTTGTTCTCGAGCAGTACTTC. It yields the protein CASSGGEVVLEQYF.

The CDR3 DNA sequence: TGCGCCAGCAGCCCACTAGCGGGAGTTGCGTACGAGCAGTACTTC. It translates to CASSPLAGVAYEQYF. The chain uses TRBV5-1 and TRBJ2-7; 11 bases line up with TRBD2. CDR1 is SGHRS and CDR2 is YFSETQ in the germline V gene. The J segment lost 4 bases and the V segment lost 4 bases, leaving 7 bases of the junction unmatched. This CDR3 is 15 amino acids long.

This chain uses TRBV18 with TRBJ1-1; possibly TRBD1 for D (6 bases). The CDR3 is made up of 15 amino acids. Trimming removed 2 bases from V and 6 bases from J, with 16 bases in between. CDR1 KGHSH and CDR2 LQKENI come from the germline V gene. The CDR3 sequence is CASSPKGVLPPEAFF. The CDR3 DNA reads as TGTGCCAGCTCACCAAAGGGGGTACTTCCGCCTGAAGCTTTCTTT. Full variable domain (missing parts from reference TRBV18 and TRBJ1-1): NAGVMQNPRHLVRRRGQEARLRCSPMKGHSHVYWYRQLPEEGLKFMVYLQKENIIDESGMPKERFSAEFPKEGPSILRIQQVVRGDSAAYFCASSPKGVLPPEAFFGQGTRLTVV.

The chain couples TRBV6-5 to TRBJ1-1, with D possibly matching TRBD1 (6 bases). V dropped 8 bases and J dropped 5 bases, with 15 bases sitting between them. This CDR3 contains 13 residues. Germline values: CDR1 MNHEY, CDR2 SVGAGI. DNA for the CDR3: TGTGCCAGCGGACGGAGCAGGGGAACTGAAGCTTTCTTT. The encoded protein is CASGRSRGTEAFF.

The chain has TRBV7-8 and TRBJ2-1, with TRBD1 as a possible D gene (6 bases). V lost 6 bases and J lost 7, with 13 bases in between. The CDR3 contains 13 residues. From germline, CDR1 is SGHVS and CDR2 FQNEAQ. Here the CDR3 DNA reads TGTGCCAGCAGACGGGACAACGGGAATGAGCAGTTCTTC. Translation: CASRRDNGNEQFF.

This clone was observed a single time. The rearrangement joins TRBV2 to TRBJ2-6; 7 positions agree with TRBD2. Germline V gene sequence: CDR1 SNHLY, CDR2 FYNNEI. There are 15 residues in the CDR3. Trimming took 11 bases from V and 2 from J; bases not matched to a gene: 9. The CDR3 DNA is TGTGCCCTTAGGCGCCGGGGGGCTGGGGCCAACGTCCTGACTTTC. Amino acids: CALRRRGAGANVLTF.

This chain joins TRBV29-1 and TRBJ1-2; D remains ambiguous. This CDR3 is built from 11 residues. Germline CDR1 and CDR2: SQVTM and ANQGSEA. V was cut by 0 bases and J by 8 bases, with 7 bases left in between. Here the CDR3 reads CSVEDALGYTF. For the CDR3, the DNA is TGCAGCGTTGAAGATGCGCTCGGCTACACCTTC.